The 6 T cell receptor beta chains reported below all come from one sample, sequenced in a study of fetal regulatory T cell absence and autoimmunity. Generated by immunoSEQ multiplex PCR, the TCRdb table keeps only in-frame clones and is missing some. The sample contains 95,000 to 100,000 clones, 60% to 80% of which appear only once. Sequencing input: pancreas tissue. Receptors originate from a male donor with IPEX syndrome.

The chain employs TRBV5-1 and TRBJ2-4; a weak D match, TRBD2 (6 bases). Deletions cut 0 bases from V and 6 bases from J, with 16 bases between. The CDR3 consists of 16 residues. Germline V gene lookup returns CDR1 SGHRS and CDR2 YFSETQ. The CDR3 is CASSLAAGMWVNIQYF. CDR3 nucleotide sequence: TGCGCCAGCAGCTTGGCCGCGGGGATGTGGGTAAACATTCAGTACTTC.

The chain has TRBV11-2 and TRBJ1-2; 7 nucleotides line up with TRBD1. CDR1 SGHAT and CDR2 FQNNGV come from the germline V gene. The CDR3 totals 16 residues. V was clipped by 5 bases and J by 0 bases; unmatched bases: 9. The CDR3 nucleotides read TGTGCCAGCAGCGTAGGACAGGAGATAGCTAACTATGGCTACACCTTC. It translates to CASSVGQEIANYGYTF.

Written as DNA, the CDR3 is TGTGCCAGCAACGACAGGGGGCGAACTAATGAAAAACTGTTTTTT. The encoded protein is CASNDRGRTNEKLFF. The genes are TRBV6-1 and TRBJ1-4, with 10 positions matching TRBD1. This CDR3 is 15 amino acids long. CDR1 is MNHNS, CDR2 SASEGT, per germline. Losses at the gene ends were 7 bases for V and 1 base for J; bases not matched to a gene: 3.

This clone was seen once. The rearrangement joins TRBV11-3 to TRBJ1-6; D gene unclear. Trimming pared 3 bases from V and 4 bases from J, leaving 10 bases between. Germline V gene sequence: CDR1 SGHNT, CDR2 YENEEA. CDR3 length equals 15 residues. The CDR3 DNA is TGTGCCAGCAGCTTTGTAACCGCTTATAATTCACCCCTCCACTTT. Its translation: CASSFVTAYNSPLHF.

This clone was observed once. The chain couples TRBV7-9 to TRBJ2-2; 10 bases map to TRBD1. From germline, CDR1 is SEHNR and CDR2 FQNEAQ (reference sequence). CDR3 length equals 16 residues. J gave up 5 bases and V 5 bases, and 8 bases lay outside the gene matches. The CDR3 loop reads CASSAGDRGLTGELFF. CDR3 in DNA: TGTGCCAGCAGCGCGGGCGACAGGGGGCTTACCGGGGAGCTGTTTTTT.

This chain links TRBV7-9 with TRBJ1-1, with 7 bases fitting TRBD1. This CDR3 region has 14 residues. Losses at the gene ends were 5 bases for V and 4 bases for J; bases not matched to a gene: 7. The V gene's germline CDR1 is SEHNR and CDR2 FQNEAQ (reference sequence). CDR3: CASSEQGPPTEAFF. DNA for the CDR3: TGTGCCAGCAGCGAACAGGGGCCCCCCACTGAAGCTTTCTTT.